Following are 26 T cell receptor beta chains from one sample sequenced in a study of blood T cell repertoires in COVID-19. Profiling relied on immunoSEQ multiplex PCR, and the TCRdb table lists in-frame clones only, not all of them. The sample includes tens of thousands of clones, over 80% of them seen just once. Sample: peripheral blood. The receptors shown here come from a human donor in a cohort sampled during active COVID-19.

The V and J genes are TRBV28 and TRBJ1-2, with D perhaps TRBD1 (5 bases). V was pared by 3 bases and J by 6 bases, with 11 bases between. The CDR3 contains 13 residues. Germline lookup yields CDR1 MDHEN and CDR2 SYDVKM. CDR3 in DNA: TGTGCCAGCAGTTTTCAGGGCCGAGATGGCTACACCTTC. This gives the protein CASSFQGRDGYTF.

V is TRBV6-1 and J is TRBJ2-7; 9 bases are a match to TRBD1. Germline V gene lookup returns CDR1 MNHNS and CDR2 SASEGT. Trimming removed 0 bases from V and 5 bases from J; junction bases left unmatched: 8. The CDR3 contains 16 residues. The CDR3 here is CASSEAQGQGRHEQYF. The DNA for the CDR3 is TGTGCCAGCAGTGAAGCCCAGGGACAGGGTAGGCACGAGCAGTACTTC.

The chain is built from TRBV6-1 and TRBJ2-5, with 7 positions matching TRBD1. The ends lost 0 bases at V and 5 bases at J; junction bases unmatched: 6. From germline, CDR1 is MNHNS and CDR2 SASEGT. This CDR3 is built from 15 residues. The DNA for the CDR3 is TGTGCCAGCAGTGAAGCTGGACAGGTCGCGGAGACCCAGTACTTC. Its translation: CASSEAGQVAETQYF.

This sequence joins TRBV19 and TRBJ1-3; 7 bases are shared with TRBD1. The CDR3 consists of 14 residues. The germline CDR1 and CDR2 sequences are LNHDA and SQIVND (reference sequence). V was pared by 4 bases and J by 4 bases, with 4 bases of the junction left unmatched. CDR3 nucleotide sequence: TGTGCCAGTAGTACGACAGGGCGAGGAAACACCATATATTTT. Protein: CASSTTGRGNTIYF.

This clone showed up just once. J is TRBJ2-7 and V is TRBV11-2; the D gene is possibly TRBD1 (5 bases). Germline V gives CDR1 SGHAT, CDR2 FQNNGV. The CDR3 sequence is 12 residues long. Between the trimmed V and J ends, which lost 4 bases and 5 bases, there was a span of 9 bases. CDR3 bases: TGTGCCAGCAGCTGGAGCAGGGACGAGCAGTACTTC. Its protein product is CASSWSRDEQYF.

This clone has just one count. The sample contains more than one DNA sequence encoding this CDR3. This chain uses TRBV5-1 with TRBJ2-3; a weak D match, TRBD2 (6 bases). V lost 4 bases, J lost 4 bases, and 10 bases lay in between. This CDR3 has 13 residues. Germline V lookup: CDR1 SGHRS, CDR2 YFSETQ. The CDR3 DNA reads as TGCGCCAGCAGCCTGGGGGAGGCAGATACGCAGTATTTT. It encodes CASSLGEADTQYF.

The rearrangement joins TRBV3-1 (or the pseudogene TRBV3-2) to TRBJ2-5; D uncertain. Trimming took 4 bases from V and 4 from J, leaving 13 bases between them. This CDR3 has 14 residues. The germline CDR1 and CDR2 sequences are LGHDT and YNNKEL (reference sequence). In DNA form, the CDR3 reads TGTGCCAGCAGCCCGGGTCCCTGGAGAGAGACCCAGTACTTC. Protein: CASSPGPWRETQYF.

V gene TRBV27 combines with J gene TRBJ2-7; 7 nucleotides agree with TRBD2. The V segment lost 3 bases and the J segment 5 bases; nucleotides outside the gene matches: 7. The CDR3 length is 14 residues. The germline V gene encodes CDR1 MNHEY and CDR2 SMNVEV (reference sequence). The CDR3 spells CASSFITSVHEQYF. The CDR3 DNA is TGTGCCAGCAGTTTTATTACTAGCGTCCACGAGCAGTACTTC.

V is TRBV24-1 and J is TRBJ2-1, with TRBD2 matching 8 bases. Germline CDR1 is KGHDR and CDR2 is SFDVKD. This CDR3 has 15 residues. V shed 4 bases and J 7 bases; nucleotides not matched to a gene: 8. The CDR3 nucleotides read TGTGCCACCAGTGACACCGGACTAGCTAAGAATGAGCAGTTCTTC. Amino acids: CATSDTGLAKNEQFF.

The gene calls are TRBV7-2 and TRBJ2-7, with 10 bases lining up with TRBD2. This CDR3 contains 13 residues. V dropped 6 bases and J dropped 2; count of bases not matched to a gene: 1. Germline CDR1 and CDR2: SGHTA and FQGNSA. CDR3 bases: TGTGCCAGCAGACTAGCGGGGACCTACGAGCAGTACTTC. The encoded protein is CASRLAGTYEQYF.

This chain uses TRBV4-2 with TRBJ2-7, with a tentative D call TRBD2 (6 bases). Trimming removed 5 bases at V and 12 bases at J, with 20 bases between. The CDR3 is 13 residues long. The V gene's germline CDR1 is LGHNA and CDR2 YNFKEQ. The CDR3 reads CASSNINGDSTYF. The CDR3 coding sequence is TGTGCCAGCAGCAATATCAACGGGGACTCGACGTACTTC.

V is TRBV7-2 and J is TRBJ2-5; 8 bases are a match to TRBD2. From germline, CDR1 is SGHTA and CDR2 FQGNSA. V dropped 7 bases and J dropped 5; count of bases not matched to a gene: 12. The CDR3 covers 15 residues. CDR3 loop: CASTPYATSVETQYF. The CDR3 nucleotides read TGTGCCAGCACCCCTTACGCGACTAGCGTCGAGACCCAGTACTTC.

The chain joins TRBV19 to TRBJ1-4; D is ambiguous. The ends were cut back, 3 bases at V and 7 bases at J, with 15 bases in the middle. The CDR3 runs 15 residues. Germline loops: CDR1 LNHDA, CDR2 SQIVND (reference sequence). For the CDR3, the DNA is TGTGCCAGTAGTATCAATTGGGTTAGCGGTGAAAAACTGTTTTTT. Its translation is CASSINWVSGEKLFF.

V gene TRBV27 combines with J gene TRBJ1-2; D gene uncertain. CDR1 MNHEY and CDR2 SMNVEV come from the germline V gene (reference sequence). V was clipped by 5 bases and J by 7 bases, with 11 bases between them. The CDR3 covers 12 residues. The CDR3 region is CASSRGPGGYTF. Written as DNA, the CDR3 is TGTGCCAGCAGTCGAGGCCCCGGTGGCTACACCTTC.

The chain joins TRBV7-2 to TRBJ1-1, with D perhaps matching TRBD1 (6 bases). V was pared by 2 bases and J by 1 base, with 11 bases between. The CDR3 runs 15 residues. CDR1 SGHTA and CDR2 FQGNSA come from the germline V gene. The CDR3 is CASSLQAGENTEAFF. DNA of the CDR3: TGTGCCAGCAGCTTACAGGCAGGGGAGAACACTGAAGCTTTCTTT.

This clone was detected a few times. V and J are TRBV11-3 and TRBJ2-1; 7 bases map to TRBD2. CDR3 length equals 14 residues. Germline CDR1 SGHNT, CDR2 YENEEA. V was pared by 1 base and J by 7 bases, with 4 bases of the junction left unmatched. The CDR3 protein is CASSLGAGRNEQFF. DNA for the CDR3: TGTGCCAGCAGCTTAGGAGCGGGACGGAATGAGCAGTTCTTC.

In DNA, the CDR3 is TGTGCCAGCAGCCAACGCGGGACAGGGACCTATAATTCACCCCTCCACTTT. Its translation: CASSQRGTGTYNSPLHF. The V and J genes are TRBV14 and TRBJ1-6, with 9 bases identical to TRBD1. This CDR3 is built from 17 residues. J gave up 2 bases and V 2 bases, and 4 bases lay outside the gene matches. Per germline, CDR1 SGHDN and CDR2 FVKESK.

The V and J genes are TRBV10-3 and TRBJ2-3, with TRBD2 as a possible D gene (6 bases). The germline V and J ends were trimmed by 10 bases and 2 bases, with 16 bases remaining between them. CDR3 length: 14 amino acids. The germline V gene encodes CDR1 ENHRY and CDR2 SYGVKD. The CDR3, as DNA: TGTGCCACGAGGGTATCGGGAGACACAGATACGCAGTATTTT. It specifies CATRVSGDTDTQYF.

This chain joins TRBV19 and TRBJ2-1; 10 nucleotides line up with TRBD2. This CDR3 region has 15 residues. J was trimmed by 5 bases and V by 2 bases; bases with no gene match: 3. The V gene's germline CDR1 is LNHDA and CDR2 SQIVND (reference sequence). The CDR3 loop is CASSILAGVDNEQFF. For the CDR3, the DNA is TGTGCCAGTAGTATACTAGCGGGAGTGGACAATGAGCAGTTCTTC.

The CDR3 reads CASSVSGRNEQFF. CDR3 DNA sequence: TGTGCCAGCAGCGTTAGCGGGAGGAATGAGCAGTTCTTC. The chain recombines TRBV9 with TRBJ2-1, with 10 bases fitting TRBD2. This CDR3 is built from 13 residues. The V gene end was trimmed by 2 bases and the J gene end by 7 bases; junction bases not matched to a gene: 0. CDR1 is SGDLS, CDR2 YYNGEE, per germline.

The chain is built from TRBV19 and TRBJ2-7; D remains ambiguous. Germline V lookup: CDR1 LNHDA, CDR2 SQIVND (reference sequence). The CDR3 has 13 residues. V lost 4 bases and J lost 1, with 8 bases in between. CDR3 sequence reads: CASSTSGSYEQYF. The CDR3 region has the DNA TGTGCCAGTAGTACTTCAGGATCCTACGAGCAGTACTTC.

The rearrangement links TRBV2 to TRBJ2-5; D unresolved. This CDR3 is 15 amino acids long. Per the germline V gene, CDR1 is SNHLY and CDR2 is FYNNEI. The V and J ends lost 5 bases and 2 bases respectively, with 15 bases between them. DNA of the CDR3: TGTGCCAGCAGTCCCACCGGAGCTCTACAAGAGACCCAGTACTTC. Its translation is CASSPTGALQETQYF. The full variable domain, in which reference TRBV2 and TRBJ2-5 provide the parts outside the CDR3, is EPEVTQTPSHQVTQMGQEVILRCVPISNHLYFYWYRQILGQKVEFLVSFYNNEISEKSEIFDDQFSVERPDGSNFTLKIRSTKLEDSAMYFCASSPTGALQETQYFGPGTRLLVL.

The chain has TRBV18 and TRBJ2-7, with TRBD1 as a possible D gene (6 bases). Looked up from germline, CDR1 is KGHSH and CDR2 is LQKENI. This CDR3 has 17 residues. Trimming took off 3 bases at V and 3 bases at J, with 21 bases between the two ends. The CDR3 loop is CASSPPSLRGRDYEQYF. DNA for the CDR3: TGTGCCAGCTCACCCCCCTCCCTCAGGGGCAGAGACTACGAGCAGTACTTC.

V and J are TRBV7-3 and TRBJ1-4, with 7 bases that match TRBD1. The CDR3 consists of 16 residues. The ends lost 4 bases at V and 0 bases at J; junction bases unmatched: 5. Germline V gene sequence: CDR1 SGHTA, CDR2 FQGTGA. The CDR3: CASSSGQLATNEKLFF. In nucleotides, the CDR3 is TGTGCCAGCAGCTCGGGACAGCTTGCAACTAATGAAAAACTGTTTTTT.

This clone showed up just once. The rearrangement uses TRBV9 and TRBJ2-3; 7 bases agree with TRBD2. The germline V gene encodes CDR1 SGDLS and CDR2 YYNGEE. Losses at the gene ends were 3 bases for V and 5 bases for J; bases not matched to a gene: 9. This CDR3 spans 15 amino acids. CDR3 amino acids: CASSAQAGSGDTQYF. The CDR3 DNA follows: TGTGCCAGCAGCGCCCAAGCGGGATCAGGAGATACGCAGTATTTT.

This chain connects TRBV14 to TRBJ1-1; TRBD1 aligns across 9 bases. The CDR3 covers 12 residues. The trim removed 2 bases at V and 11 bases at J, leaving 3 bases unmatched. Germline V gene data show CDR1 as SGHDN and CDR2 as FVKESK. CDR3 bases: TGTGCCAGCAGCCAACTCGGACAGGGGGCTTTCTTT. It encodes CASSQLGQGAFF.